The 14 T cell receptor beta chains below all came from one sample that was sequenced in a study of T cell changes during pregnancy in multiple sclerosis. Data came from immunoSEQ multiplex PCR; TCRdb stores just in-frame clones and leaves some out. This table holds roughly 97,000 clones, 90% found once. The material was peripheral blood, obtained in the second trimester of pregnancy. The receptors originated from a female donor in good health, enrolled as a control in a pregnancy study.

This clone is a singleton in its sample. The CDR3 DNA sequence: TGTGCCAGGGCGAACACTGAAGCTTTCTTT. Its protein product is CARANTEAFF. The rearrangement links TRBV27 to TRBJ1-1; the D is unclear. The CDR3 spans 10 residues. CDR1 is MNHEY and CDR2 is SMNVEV in the germline V gene (reference sequence). V dropped 9 bases and J dropped 1 base, with 3 bases sitting between them.

The chain couples TRBV5-1 to TRBJ2-3, with D hard to call. CDR3 size: 16 residues. V shed 4 bases and J shed 0 bases, with 15 bases lying between them. Germline CDR1 and CDR2: SGHRS and YFSETQ. CDR3 nucleotides: TGCGCCAGCAGCCCTGGAGCCGCGACTAGCACAGATACGCAGTATTTT. Translated, it gives CASSPGAATSTDTQYF.

This rearrangement joins TRBV7-2 to TRBJ1-3; the D gene is possibly TRBD1 (6 bases). The CDR3 covers 17 residues. Per germline, CDR1 SGHTA and CDR2 FQGNSA. Trimming took 2 bases from V and 0 from J, leaving 14 bases between them. CDR3 protein: CASSLLGGAISGNTIYF. DNA of the CDR3: TGTGCCAGCAGCTTATTGGGGGGGGCCATCTCTGGAAACACCATATATTTT. Filled out from reference TRBV7-2 and TRBJ1-3, the complete variable domain reads GAGVSQSPSNKVTEKGKDVELRCDPISGHTALYWYRQSLGQGLEFLIYFQGNSAPDKSGLPSDRFSAERTGGSVSTLTIQRTQQEDSAVYLCASSLLGGAISGNTIYFGEGSWLTVV.

The J gene is TRBJ1-1, the V gene TRBV7-6, with D possibly TRBD1 on 6 matching bases. Trimming left V 1 base short and J 0 bases short, with 9 bases between. CDR3 size: 15 residues. Per the germline V gene, CDR1 is SGHVS and CDR2 is FNYEAQ. CDR3 amino acids: CASSLEGVMNTEAFF. In DNA, the CDR3 is TGTGCCAGCAGCTTAGAGGGGGTTATGAACACTGAAGCTTTCTTT.

V gene TRBV6-1 combines with J gene TRBJ2-7, with 10 bases aligning to TRBD2. V dropped 6 bases and J dropped 4; count of bases not matched to a gene: 6. CDR3 length: 14 amino acids. Germline V lookup: CDR1 MNHNS, CDR2 SASEGT. The CDR3: CASRAGTSAYEQYF. The CDR3 bases are TGTGCCAGCAGGGCCGGGACTAGCGCTTACGAGCAGTACTTC.

This clone occurred once. This chain joins TRBV27 and TRBJ2-3; TRBD2 aligns across 10 bases. CDR3 length equals 15 residues. Trimming took 3 bases from V and 6 from J; bases not matched to a gene: 6. CDR1 MNHEY and CDR2 SMNVEV come from the germline V gene (reference sequence). CDR3: CASSFLAGGGDTQYF. Here the CDR3 DNA reads TGTGCCAGCAGTTTTTTAGCGGGAGGCGGGGATACGCAGTATTTT.

The J gene is TRBJ2-1, the V gene TRBV28; TRBD1 aligns across 8 bases. CDR3 length: 15 amino acids. Germline CDR1 and CDR2: MDHEN and SYDVKM. V shed 7 bases and J 7 bases; nucleotides not matched to a gene: 12. The CDR3 reads CASIPALDRANEQFF. The CDR3 DNA sequence: TGTGCCAGCATCCCCGCCCTGGACAGGGCTAATGAGCAGTTCTTC.

This clone was recorded once. V is TRBV5-1 and J is TRBJ1-5; 9 nucleotides agree with TRBD1. This CDR3 is built from 15 residues. The germline V gene encodes CDR1 SGHRS and CDR2 YFSETQ. After removal of 0 bases from V and 5 bases from J, the junction contained 3 bases not matched to a gene. In DNA, the CDR3 is TGCGCCAGCAGCTTGGGACAGGGGGGTTATCAGCCCCAGCATTTT. Its translation: CASSLGQGGYQPQHF.

The chain carries TRBV5-1 and TRBJ1-5; TRBD1 might be the D (6 bases). The CDR3 runs to 15 residues. V shed 0 bases and J shed 7 bases, with 14 bases lying between them. CDR1 and CDR2 from the germline V gene are SGHRS and YFSETQ. The chain's CDR3 is CASSLAGTPEQPQHF. As DNA, the CDR3 is TGCGCCAGCAGCTTGGCCGGGACACCGGAACAGCCCCAGCATTTT.

The chain is built from TRBV7-2 and TRBJ1-4, with 12 bases matching TRBD1. The V segment lost 2 bases and the J segment 7 bases; nucleotides outside the gene matches: 11. This CDR3 comprises 18 residues. Germline-derived CDR1 and CDR2 are SGHTA and FQGNSA. Written as DNA, the CDR3 is TGTGCCAGCAGCTTACGGGGACAGGGGGCCGGGGGGGGTGAAAAACTGTTTTTT. Amino acids: CASSLRGQGAGGGEKLFF.

The chain links TRBV7-9 to TRBJ2-7; no firm D call. V shed 4 bases and J shed 5 bases, with 9 bases lying between them. The CDR3 loop spans 12 amino acids. Germline V gene sequence: CDR1 SEHNR, CDR2 FQNEAQ (reference sequence). In nucleotides, the CDR3 is TGTGCCAGCAGCTCCCGAGGCCACGAGCAGTACTTC. Translation gives CASSSRGHEQYF.

This sequence joins TRBV2 and TRBJ2-7; the D gene is possibly TRBD2 (6 bases). Per the germline V gene, CDR1 is SNHLY and CDR2 is FYNNEI. The CDR3 runs to 13 residues. Trimming took 5 bases from V and 1 from J, leaving 9 bases between them. The CDR3 coding sequence is TGTGCCAGCAGTAGAAGCGGGTCCTACGAGCAGTACTTC. This sequence encodes CASSRSGSYEQYF.

This rearrangement joins TRBV2 to TRBJ1-1; 7 positions match TRBD1. With V trimmed by 6 bases and J by 4 bases, 5 bases remained unmatched. CDR3 length: 13 residues. Per germline, CDR1 SNHLY and CDR2 FYNNEI. This CDR3 reads CASRGSGGTEAFF. The DNA of the CDR3 is TGTGCCAGCAGAGGGTCAGGGGGCACTGAAGCTTTCTTT.

This clone was picked up one time. This chain connects TRBV7-2 to TRBJ1-1, with 7 bases fitting TRBD1. Losses at the gene ends were 4 bases for V and 4 bases for J; bases not matched to a gene: 6. Germline CDR1 reads SGHTA; CDR2 reads FQGNSA. The CDR3 spans 14 residues. The CDR3 DNA is TGTGCCAGCAGCTCGGGACAGCGTTTCACTGAAGCTTTCTTT. The encoded protein is CASSSGQRFTEAFF.